One and the same sample provided the 32 T cell receptor beta chains below, sequenced in a study of T-cell reconstitution after alpha-beta-depleted transplantation in children. It was with unique molecular identifiers that the TCRbeta library was prepared. TCRdb used MiXCR to reprocess the PCR reads, holding one entry per CDR3 protein. The sample has roughly 220,000 distinct CDR3 sequences, around 11% seen once. Sample: PBMCs from the stem cell graft donor, taken from the stem cell graft. The receptor source for this set is a human donor who donated a stem cell graft to a child with acute lymphoblastic leukemia.

This clonotype was recorded many times. V usage is TRBV4-1 and J usage is TRBJ2-6; weak D call: TRBD2 (5 bases). CDR1 is MGHRA, CDR2 YSYEKL, per germline. V lost 3 bases to trimming and J lost 0 bases, with 27 bases between them. This CDR3 is 22 amino acids long. The CDR3 DNA follows: TGCGCCAGCAGCCAGTCACCCTTCACCGGGAACATGGATTACTCTGGGGCCAACGTCCTGACTTTC. Its protein product is CASSQSPFTGNMDYSGANVLTF.

This clonotype has at least ten counts. The chain uses TRBV4-1 and TRBJ2-7, with TRBD1 identical over 9 bases. This CDR3 is 20 amino acids long. J gave up 6 bases and V 0 bases, and 21 bases lay outside the gene matches. Germline loops: CDR1 MGHRA, CDR2 YSYEKL. In DNA form, the CDR3 reads TGCGCCAGCAGCCAAGACTCCGGGACAGGGTGGTCGAGGGCGCTCTTCGAGCAGTACTTC. Its translation: CASSQDSGTGWSRALFEQYF.

In its sample, this clonotype was seen many times. The CDR3 sequence: CSAHRAGHTDTQYF. The CDR3, as DNA: TGCAGTGCTCATAGAGCGGGGCACACAGATACGCAGTATTTT. J is TRBJ2-3 and V is TRBV20-1, with 7 bases lining up with TRBD2. V was pared by 5 bases and J by 2 bases, with 7 bases of the junction left unmatched. The germline gives CDR1 DFQATT, CDR2 SNEGSKA (reference sequence). This CDR3 spans 14 amino acids.

This clonotype showed up many times. The chain has TRBV24-1 and TRBJ2-1; D might be TRBD1 (6 bases). The CDR3 contains 14 residues. Trimming left V 4 bases short and J 9 bases short, with 15 bases between. Germline V lookup: CDR1 KGHDR, CDR2 SFDVKD. CDR3 residues: CATSDPGQRVEQFF. The CDR3 DNA reads as TGTGCCACCAGTGACCCAGGACAGAGAGTTGAGCAGTTCTTC.

The CDR3 DNA reads as TGTGCCAGCAGCTCATTACCGGACAGTCCCTACGAGCAGTACTTC. It codes for CASSSLPDSPYEQYF. V gene TRBV4-2 combines with J gene TRBJ2-7; possible D gene TRBD1, 6 bases. This CDR3 region has 15 residues. V was clipped by 5 bases and J by 2 bases, with 16 bases between them. The V gene's germline CDR1 is LGHNA and CDR2 YNFKEQ.

The chain uses TRBV4-3 and TRBJ1-1; 11 positions agree with TRBD1. The CDR3 consists of 17 residues. The trim removed 2 bases at V and 0 bases at J, leaving 5 bases unmatched. Per the germline V gene, CDR1 is LGHNA and CDR2 is YSLEER. This CDR3 reads CASSQRWTGGMNTEAFF. CDR3 nucleotide sequence: TGCGCCAGCAGCCAAAGGTGGACAGGGGGCATGAACACTGAAGCTTTCTTT.

At least ten counts were recorded for this clonotype. The V and J genes are TRBV20-1 and TRBJ2-7; perhaps D is TRBD1 or TRBD2 (6 bases each). CDR1 is DFQATT and CDR2 is SNEGSKA in the germline V gene (reference sequence). The CDR3 spans 13 residues. Trimming took 6 bases from V and 7 from J, leaving 19 bases between them. As DNA, the CDR3 is TGCAGTGCCACGGACCCGGGGGCAGGAGAGCAGTACTTC. Translated, it gives CSATDPGAGEQYF.

This clonotype appeared a few times. This chain connects TRBV10-3 to TRBJ1-6; D perhaps matches TRBD1 (6 bases). The CDR3 is 14 residues long. V lost 5 bases to trimming and J lost 8 bases, with 13 bases between them. Germline CDR1 and CDR2: ENHRY and SYGVKD. The CDR3 region has the DNA TGTGCCATCAGTCCTATACAGGGACATTCACCCCTCCACTTT. Its translation: CAISPIQGHSPLHF.

This clonotype was counted at least ten times. This chain uses TRBV27 with TRBJ1-1; tentatively, D is TRBD1 (5 bases). The CDR3 is made up of 17 amino acids. Germline values: CDR1 MNHEY, CDR2 SMNVEV (reference sequence). The V end lost 4 bases, the J end lost 4 bases, and 22 bases lay between the germline ends. Here the CDR3 reads CASSSDSLTYRTTEAFF. The CDR3 coding sequence is TGTGCCAGCAGTTCGGACTCACTGACTTACAGGACCACTGAAGCTTTCTTT.

In this sample, this clonotype turned up many times. This sequence joins TRBV6-1 and TRBJ2-5; the D is unclear. Trimming removed 6 bases at V and 5 bases at J, with 13 bases between. Germline V gene data show CDR1 as MNHNS and CDR2 as SASEGT. CDR3 length: 13 residues. The CDR3: CASRPEVGETQYF. The CDR3 bases are TGTGCCAGCAGACCCGAAGTTGGGGAGACCCAGTACTTC.

In the case of this clonotype: With a much larger clone just one base away, this may be a read error. The V call is TRBV12-3 or TRBV12-4, the J call TRBJ2-6; 9 nucleotides line up with TRBD1. CDR3 length equals 17 residues. This CDR3 reads CPSSRKGTGTGANVLTF. In nucleotides, the CDR3 is TGTCCCAGCAGTCGGAAAGGGACAGGGACTGGGGCCAACGTCCTGACTTTC.

This clonotype was counted at least ten times. This sequence joins TRBV29-1 and TRBJ1-4; D gene unclear. The V end was cut by 4 bases, the J end by 8 bases, with 11 bases between. Per the germline V gene, CDR1 is SQVTM and CDR2 is ANQGSEA. CDR3 length equals 12 residues. The CDR3 loop reads CSVGLRSEKLFF. In DNA form, the CDR3 reads TGCAGCGTTGGGCTCCGATCCGAAAAACTGTTTTTT.

This clonotype was detected many times. This rearrangement joins TRBV18 to TRBJ2-7; either TRBD1 or TRBD2 may supply D (5 bases each). CDR3 length: 14 residues. Between the trimmed V and J ends, which lost 3 bases and 5 bases, there was a span of 14 bases. Germline values: CDR1 KGHSH, CDR2 LQKENI. For the CDR3, the DNA is TGTGCCAGCTCACCTGAGGGGCAGTCTAACGAGCAGTACTTC. It encodes CASSPEGQSNEQYF.

This clonotype was counted at least ten times. This chain joins TRBV7-2 and TRBJ1-2; D unresolved. In germline, CDR1 is SGHTA, CDR2 FQGNSA. This CDR3 region has 15 residues. V was pared by 5 bases and J by 1 base, with 14 bases between. The CDR3 bases are TGTGCCAGCAGCCCCTCGGACGTCAGTAACTATGGCTACACCTTC. Its translation: CASSPSDVSNYGYTF.

This clonotype was found many times. The gene calls are TRBV28 and TRBJ2-5; D gene ambiguous. In germline, CDR1 is MDHEN, CDR2 SYDVKM. The CDR3 extends over 11 amino acids. The V gene lost 6 bases and the J gene lost 9 bases, with 11 bases spanning the gap. The CDR3 protein is CASRTRRAQYF. The CDR3 coding sequence is TGTGCCAGCAGGACGCGAAGAGCCCAGTACTTC.

The sample holds a few counts of this clonotype. The V gene is TRBV10-3, the J gene TRBJ2-7; D remains ambiguous. V lost 0 bases and J 0 bases, leaving 18 bases between the germline ends. The germline V gene encodes CDR1 ENHRY and CDR2 SYGVKD. The CDR3 loop spans 18 amino acids. In nucleotides, the CDR3 is TGTGCCATCAGTGAGTCGCGAGTAATCCCCCACAACTCCTACGAGCAGTACTTC. Translated: CAISESRVIPHNSYEQYF.

This clonotype was recorded many times. The genes are TRBV29-1 and TRBJ2-4; D is possibly TRBD1 (5 bases). V was shortened by 4 bases and J by 1 base, with 8 bases between the two germline ends. The CDR3 is 13 amino acids. Looked up from germline, CDR1 is SQVTM and CDR2 is ANQGSEA. The CDR3 DNA reads TGCAGCGTTGGGGGCAGGGCCAAAAACATTCAGTACTTC. Amino acids: CSVGGRAKNIQYF.

This clonotype occurred many times. The chain has TRBV9 and TRBJ1-5, with D possibly TRBD1 on 5 matching bases. The CDR3 extends over 16 amino acids. Germline assignment: CDR1 SGDLS and CDR2 YYNGEE. The germline V and J ends were trimmed by 4 bases and 2 bases, with 16 bases remaining between them. The chain's CDR3 is CASSPGPNRGNQPQHF. The CDR3 nucleotides read TGTGCCAGCAGCCCGGGACCTAATCGGGGCAATCAGCCCCAGCATTTT.

This clonotype was recorded many times. The chain has TRBV12-3 or TRBV12-4 and TRBJ2-3, with 14 bases fitting TRBD2. The CDR3 loop spans 17 amino acids. V shed 5 bases and J 2 bases; nucleotides not matched to a gene: 6. In DNA form, the CDR3 reads TGTGCCAGCAGTGGACGACTAGCGGGAGGGTTCACAGATACGCAGTATTTT. Residues: CASSGRLAGGFTDTQYF.

This clonotype has ten or more counts. The rearrangement links TRBV25-1 to TRBJ1-4; no clear D. This CDR3 has 16 residues. V lost 1 base and J 7 bases, leaving 16 bases between the germline ends. Germline values: CDR1 MGHDK, CDR2 SYGVNS. CDR3 nucleotide sequence: TGTGCCAGCAGTGAATTCGTCGGCTCCAGTCGTGAAAAACTGTTTTTT. Translated, it gives CASSEFVGSSREKLFF. The variable domain in full, with the rest retrieved from reference TRBV25-1 and TRBJ1-4, is EADIYQTPRYLVIGTGKKITLECSQTMGHDKMYWYQQDPGMELHLIHYSYGVNSTEKGDLSSESTVSRIRTEHFPLTLESARPSHTSQYLCASSEFVGSSREKLFFGSGTQLSVL.

This clonotype was seen at least ten times. The rearrangement joins TRBV5-5 to TRBJ2-7; 8 bases agree with TRBD2. The V and J ends lost 3 bases and 6 bases, in that order; junction bases with no gene match: 11. The CDR3 has 15 amino acids. Germline loops: CDR1 SGHKS, CDR2 YYEKEE (reference sequence). The chain's CDR3 is CASSSLSGGTSEQYF. The CDR3 DNA follows: TGTGCCAGCAGCTCGCTTTCCGGGGGGACTAGCGAGCAGTACTTC.

This clonotype has ten or more counts. For the CDR3, the DNA is TGCGCCAGCAGCCCAACCCGACCGGGGGACACTGAAGCTTTCTTT. Protein product: CASSPTRPGDTEAFF. The genes are TRBV5-1 and TRBJ1-1; weak D call: TRBD1 (5 bases). V was trimmed by 4 bases and J by 3 bases, leaving 16 bases between them. Germline CDR1 reads SGHRS; CDR2 reads YFSETQ. CDR3 length: 15 amino acids.

In regard to this clonotype: At one of its ends the junction is not consistent with the germline gene, which may arise from a read error. This chain connects TRBV6-5 to TRBJ2-6; 7 positions match TRBD1. This CDR3 has 15 amino acids. Germline CDR1 reads MNHEY; CDR2 reads SVGAGI. The chain's CDR3 is CASSYRGPGANGLTF. The CDR3 region has the DNA TGTGCCAGCAGTTATAGGGGGCCAGGGGCCAACGGCCTGACTTTC.

Ten or more counts support this clonotype. This chain connects TRBV7-2 to TRBJ2-7; no reliable D call. Trimming cost V 1 base and J 2 bases, with 12 bases left between them. The CDR3 has 15 amino acids. Germline V gives CDR1 SGHTA, CDR2 FQGNSA. This CDR3 is CASSLVAFGAYEQYF. CDR3 DNA sequence: TGTGCCAGCAGCTTAGTCGCGTTTGGTGCCTACGAGCAGTACTTC.

There are many counts of this clonotype. This sequence joins TRBV9 and TRBJ2-7; 7 bases agree with TRBD1. Trimming took 0 bases from V and 2 from J; bases not matched to a gene: 5. From germline, CDR1 is SGDLS and CDR2 YYNGEE. CDR3 length: 15 residues. CDR3 coding DNA: TGTGCCAGCAGCGTAGATCCAACAGGGGCCTACGAGCAGTACTTC. Its protein product is CASSVDPTGAYEQYF. Combining the CDR3 with reference TRBV9 and TRBJ2-7 gives the whole variable domain DSGVTQTPKHLITATGQRVTLRCSPRSGDLSVYWYQQSLDQGLQFLIQYYNGEERAKGNILERFSAQQFPDLHSELNLSSLELGDSALYFCASSVDPTGAYEQYFGPGTRLTVT.

This clonotype was observed many times. This chain connects TRBV12-3 or TRBV12-4 to TRBJ2-5; tentative D call: TRBD1 (6 bases). CDR3 length equals 14 residues. Trimming cost V 6 bases and J 5 bases, with 16 bases left between them. CDR3 sequence: CASSPTGAGETQYF. Written as DNA, the CDR3 is TGTGCCAGCAGCCCGACAGGCGCTGGGGAGACCCAGTACTTC.

This clonotype was counted ten times or more. The gene calls are TRBV7-6 and TRBJ2-5; 8 bases match TRBD2. Germline lookup yields CDR1 SGHVS and CDR2 FNYEAQ. V lost 3 bases and J lost 4; bases outside the gene matches: 7. There are 15 residues in the CDR3. CDR3 sequence (DNA): TGTGCCAGCAGCTTTCCGGGCGGGGGGACAGAGACCCAGTACTTC. Translating gives CASSFPGGGTETQYF.

At least ten counts were recorded for this clonotype. The V call is TRBV4-3, the J call TRBJ2-3; no reliable D call. CDR1 is LGHNA and CDR2 is YSLEER in the germline V gene. V shed 3 bases and J shed 2 bases, with 6 bases lying between them. CDR3 length: 13 amino acids. In nucleotides, the CDR3 is TGCGCCAGCAGCCAGGCGGACACAGATACGCAGTATTTT. Translation: CASSQADTDTQYF.

This clonotype was seen a few times. The J gene is TRBJ2-5, the V gene TRBV19; D unresolved. In germline, CDR1 is LNHDA, CDR2 SQIVND (reference sequence). The V end lost 5 bases, the J end lost 5 bases, and 12 bases lay between the germline ends. There are 13 residues in the CDR3. The CDR3 spells CASSPASMETQYF. The CDR3 nucleotides are TGTGCCAGTAGTCCGGCGTCTATGGAGACCCAGTACTTC.

This clonotype has only a few counts. The gene calls are TRBV9 and TRBJ2-7; D not certain. The CDR3 has 13 residues. V shed 0 bases and J shed 2 bases, with 6 bases lying between them. CDR1 SGDLS and CDR2 YYNGEE come from the germline V gene. This chain's CDR3 is CASSVAETYEQYF. The CDR3 coding sequence is TGTGCCAGCAGCGTAGCTGAAACCTACGAGCAGTACTTC.

This clonotype was recorded at least ten times. The chain links TRBV20-1 to TRBJ2-5; 12 positions agree with TRBD1. The CDR3 is 14 amino acids. The germline V gene encodes CDR1 DFQATT and CDR2 SNEGSKA (reference sequence). With V trimmed by 3 bases and J by 4 bases, 3 bases remained unmatched. CDR3 nucleotides: TGCAGTGCTAGCCGGGACAGGGGGCTAGAGACCCAGTACTTC. Translating it yields CSASRDRGLETQYF.

The table lists this clonotype with many counts. V and J are TRBV7-9 and TRBJ2-7, with a tentative D call TRBD2 (6 bases). The CDR3 has 15 amino acids. Germline CDR1 and CDR2: SEHNR and FQNEAQ (reference sequence). The V and J ends lost 5 bases and 2 bases respectively, with 16 bases between them. The CDR3 spells CASSNTGTYAYEQYF. The CDR3 region has the DNA TGTGCCAGCAGCAATACCGGGACTTACGCCTACGAGCAGTACTTC.